The rows below give T cell receptor beta chains drawn from one sample of a study of beta chain features in type 1 diabetes. Clones were read by immunoSEQ multiplex PCR, and TCRdb kept only the in-frame ones, dropping some. The sample holds around 250,000 clones; over 65% are singletons and the top ten take about 0.05%. Sequencing was carried out using naive CD4+ T cells from blood. The receptors were sampled from a man aged 25-40 years in good health. The CDR3 runs from the conserved cysteine through the conserved F or W. Fields, in order: J gene, D gene, clone size, V gene, CDR3 protein, CDR3 DNA. The D gene is left open where the match is weak. Some rows mark clone size as missing; the rest say once, few, many or name a class of expanded clone.

>TRBJ1-2|-|-|TRBV7-9
CASSPFIGYTF
TGTGCCAGCAGCCCATTCATTGGCTACACCTTC
>TRBJ2-7|TRBD2|-|TRBV7-2
CASSPGLARYEQYF
TGTGCCAGCAGCCCCGGACTAGCGCGGTACGAGCAGTACTTC
>TRBJ2-7|-|few|TRBV7-9
CASSLGFQAPYEQYF
TGTGCCAGCAGCTTAGGCTTTCAGGCTCCCTACGAGCAGTACTTC
>TRBJ2-1|-|-|TRBV29-1
CSVGGSNPWGNEQFF
TGCAGCGTTGGGGGCAGCAACCCTTGGGGCAATGAGCAGTTCTTC
>TRBJ1-1|-|-|TRBV30
CAWSVRRNTEAFF
TGTGCCTGGAGTGTAAGACGGAACACTGAAGCTTTCTTT
>TRBJ2-1|-|once|TRBV7-2
CASSLSPILGNEQFF
TGTGCCAGCAGCTTATCCCCTATACTTGGCAATGAGCAGTTCTTC
>TRBJ1-1|-|-|TRBV30
CAWSVRGSEAFF
TGTGCCTGGAGTGTACGCGGCAGTGAAGCTTTCTTT
>TRBJ2-6|-|-|TRBV27
CASSRSSGANVLTF
TGTGCCAGCAGTCGGTCCTCTGGGGCCAACGTCCTGACTTTC
>TRBJ2-7|-|-|TRBV6-6
CASSRLSEQYF
TGTGCCAGCAGCCGCCTTAGTGAGCAGTACTTC
>TRBJ2-1|-|-|TRBV20-1
CSALRGGEQFF
TGCAGTGCGCTGCGTGGGGGTGAGCAGTTCTTC
>TRBJ2-3|TRBD2|-|TRBV9
CASSALAGVADTQYF
TGTGCCAGCAGCGCCTTAGCGGGAGTGGCAGATACGCAGTATTTT
>TRBJ2-5|TRBD2|-|TRBV29-1
CSVAPGGILETQYF
TGCAGCGTAGCTCCGGGGGGGATATTGGAGACCCAGTACTTC
>TRBJ2-3|TRBD1|-|TRBV29-1
CSVHTGADTQYF
TGCAGCGTTCATACAGGGGCAGATACGCAGTATTTT
>TRBJ1-5|TRBD1|-|TRBV30
CAWSQGQGHQPQHF
TGTGCCTGGAGTCAGGGACAGGGACATCAGCCCCAGCATTTT
>TRBJ2-1|-|-|TRBV29-1
CSVAKRTFGEQFF
TGCAGCGTTGCAAAGCGTACGTTCGGTGAGCAGTTCTTC
>TRBJ2-1|-|-|TRBV2
CASSEIHEQFF
TGTGCCAGCAGTGAAATCCATGAGCAGTTCTTC
>TRBJ1-5|-|-|TRBV18
CASSPRQGFDQPQHF
TGTGCCAGCTCACCTCGGCAGGGGTTCGATCAGCCCCAGCATTTT
>TRBJ2-5|TRBD1|-|TRBV5-1
CASSSQQGWKTQYF
TGCGCCAGCAGCTCTCAACAGGGGTGGAAGACCCAGTACTTC
>TRBJ2-3|TRBD2|-|TRBV29-1
CSVLPGTSMNTQYF
TGCAGCGTTCTGCCCGGGACTAGCATGAATACGCAGTATTTT
>TRBJ2-1|-|-|TRBV20-1
CSAVENEQFF
TGCAGTGCCGTAGAGAATGAGCAGTTCTTC
>TRBJ2-7|-|-|TRBV6-5
CASSLGRNSYEQYF
TGTGCCAGCAGTTTGGGACGGAATTCCTACGAGCAGTACTTC
>TRBJ2-3|TRBD1|-|TRBV6-1
CASSGQGRDTQYF
TGTGCCAGCAGCGGACAGGGCCGTGATACGCAGTATTTT
>TRBJ2-5|-|-|TRBV29-1
CSVEGTRGETQYF
TGCAGCGTTGAAGGGACTAGGGGGGAGACCCAGTACTTC
>TRBJ2-7|-|-|TRBV11-2
CASSQRTVPYEQYF
TGTGCCAGCAGCCAACGGACAGTTCCCTACGAGCAGTACTTC
>TRBJ2-2|TRBD2|few|TRBV29-1
CSGRTSGSTGELFF
TGCAGCGGCCGAACTAGCGGCTCCACCGGGGAGCTGTTTTTT